The present entry profiles one T cell receptor beta chain with its context. Its antigen is as yet unknown. This CDR3 is 15 amino acids long. V was pared by 3 bases and J by 7 bases, with 19 bases between. Germline V gives CDR1 GTSNPN, CDR2 SVGIG (reference sequence). The sample belongs to a study of T cell responses to AZD1222 COVID-19 vaccine. Findings of the study overall: Of the AZD1222 recipients, only five to seven were seropositive at baseline. In the spike-specific TCR repertoire, nearly half reportedly target unmutated variant regions. There were mostly white British donors and more females than males, and clonal diversity was possibly underestimated.

Using immunoSEQ multiplex PCR, the repertoire was profiled, and TCRdb retains in-frame clones only, with some absent. The sample records about 75,000 clones, 70% to 90% being singletons. Sequencing was performed on peripheral blood, taken 28 days after the second dose of the MenACWY control vaccine. The chain uses TRBV30 and TRBJ2-1, with D possibly matching TRBD2 (7 bases). The sequence came from an adult who received the MenACWY meningococcal vaccine as a control. CDR3 protein: CAWSPGAGDINEQFF. Here the CDR3 DNA reads TGTGCCTGGAGCCCCGGGGCGGGGGACATTAATGAGCAGTTCTTC.